The clone carrying this T cell receptor (beta chain) was recorded a few times. The antigen is unknown. Each CDR3 protein is one row after TCRdb ran MiXCR on the reads. The table has approximately 150,000 distinct CDR3 sequences, less than 25% seen once; the top ten hold roughly 27%. The data originate from a study of T cell repertoires in cytomegalovirus infection. Germline CDR1 MNHEY, CDR2 SMNVEV (reference sequence). The V gene end was trimmed by 6 bases and the J gene end by 7 bases; junction bases not matched to a gene: 15. CDR3 length: 16 amino acids. V gene TRBV27 combines with J gene TRBJ2-1; 7 nucleotides match TRBD1. This sample comprised CD8+ T cells from cultured PBMCs, obtained from culture after CMV antigen stimulation. This sequence was found in a human donor in good health (CMV status not recorded). Some clones in this sample may be carry-over from other donors' samples. CDR3 amino acids: CASSSGQEVGVNEQFF. CDR3 nucleotide sequence: TGTGCCAGCAGCAGCGGACAGGAAGTGGGGGTTAATGAGCAGTTCTTC.